Reported below is one T cell receptor (beta chain). RNA, once extracted, was reverse transcribed into cDNA for use as the sequencing template. Sequenced by immunoSEQ multiplex PCR; TCRdb stores in-frame clones only, minus some. The data contain 100,000 to 150,000 clones, roughly 61% of them singletons. Samples from alopecia areata patients were lesional scalp punch biopsies and peripheral blood. The source of the sample is a study of CD8+ T cells in alopecia areata. The ends were cut back, 6 bases at V and 4 bases at J, with 15 bases in the middle. CDR1 and CDR2 (germline): SQVTM, ANQGSEA. There are 13 residues in the CDR3.

This sequence joins TRBV29-1 and TRBJ2-5, with D hard to call. This receptor was taken from a human donor with alopecia areata. The sample was CD4+ T cells sorted from blood, taken at week 0. The CDR3 DNA reads as TGCAGCGTCCAACAATCGATTCGAGAGACCCAGTACTTC. Its translation: CSVQQSIRETQYF.